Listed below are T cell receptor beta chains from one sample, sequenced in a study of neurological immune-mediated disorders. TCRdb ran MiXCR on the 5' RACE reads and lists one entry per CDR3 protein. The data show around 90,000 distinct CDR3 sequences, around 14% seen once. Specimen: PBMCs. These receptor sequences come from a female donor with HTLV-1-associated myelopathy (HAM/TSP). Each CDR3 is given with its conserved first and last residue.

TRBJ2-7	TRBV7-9	CASSSPRTESYEQYF
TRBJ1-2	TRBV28	CASSLTTMTETNNYGYTF
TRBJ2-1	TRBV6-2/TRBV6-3	CASTPREGGYNEQFF
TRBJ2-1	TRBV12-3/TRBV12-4	CATNQREGLDEQFF
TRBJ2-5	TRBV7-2	CASSLTLFQETQYF
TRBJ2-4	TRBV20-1	CSAKHRVGAKNIQYF
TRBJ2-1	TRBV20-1	CSARVHGPVNEQFF
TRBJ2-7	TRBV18	CASSATGEDYEQYF
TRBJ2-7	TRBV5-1	CASSFETGEQYF
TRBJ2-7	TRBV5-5	CASSLGWGTTYEQYF
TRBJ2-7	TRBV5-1	CASSLTFAYEQYF
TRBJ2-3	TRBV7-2	CASRASTDTQYF
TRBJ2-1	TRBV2	CASSPRSRGGYNEQFF
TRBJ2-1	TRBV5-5	CASSLPGQGYNEQFF
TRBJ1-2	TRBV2	CASTRDSNYGYTF
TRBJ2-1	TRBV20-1	CSALYSNNEQFF
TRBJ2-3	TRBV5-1	CASSHEGHTSTDTQYF
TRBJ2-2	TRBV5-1	CASSLSGASNTGELFF
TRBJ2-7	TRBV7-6	CASSLPMGGEQYF
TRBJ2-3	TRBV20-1	CSARVGGGDTQYF
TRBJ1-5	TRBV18	CASSPGGGGNQPQHF
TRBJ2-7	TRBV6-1	CASSIRDSTHEQYF
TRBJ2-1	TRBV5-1	CASSLGEGEQFF
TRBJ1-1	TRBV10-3	CATSSVLNTEAFF
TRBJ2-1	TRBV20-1	CSASAPSGVGEQFF
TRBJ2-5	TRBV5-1	CASSLQGTQETQYF
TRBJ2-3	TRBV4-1	CASSQVASDTQYF
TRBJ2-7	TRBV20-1	CSARDDVTYEQYF
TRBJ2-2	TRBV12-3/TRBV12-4	CASSLSGATGELFF
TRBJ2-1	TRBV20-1	CSADRLAGGPKEQFF
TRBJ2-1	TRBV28	CASSSFRANEQFF
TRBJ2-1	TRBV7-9	CASSFPAGDFPF
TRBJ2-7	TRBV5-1	CASSLTGVGQYF
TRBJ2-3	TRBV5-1	CASSLGGGYTDTQYF
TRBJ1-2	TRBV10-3	CAISVDRNYGYTF
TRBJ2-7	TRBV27	CASSIRGTEQYF
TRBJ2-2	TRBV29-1	CSVRPFEAGNTGELFF
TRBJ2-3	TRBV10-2	CASSEGTARTDTQYF
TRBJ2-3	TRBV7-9	CASSRWLAGATDTQYF
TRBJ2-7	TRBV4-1	CASSPLGVSPYEQYF
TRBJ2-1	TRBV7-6	CANSLGGNEQFF
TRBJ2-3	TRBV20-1	CSARGPGLGAQYF
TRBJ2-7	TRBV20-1	CSARDLVVWGGSEQYF
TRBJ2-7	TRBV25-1	CASSGQGRSYEQYF
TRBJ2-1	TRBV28	CASSLTTQGFNEQFF
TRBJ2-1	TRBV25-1	CASSDGGGSYNEQFF